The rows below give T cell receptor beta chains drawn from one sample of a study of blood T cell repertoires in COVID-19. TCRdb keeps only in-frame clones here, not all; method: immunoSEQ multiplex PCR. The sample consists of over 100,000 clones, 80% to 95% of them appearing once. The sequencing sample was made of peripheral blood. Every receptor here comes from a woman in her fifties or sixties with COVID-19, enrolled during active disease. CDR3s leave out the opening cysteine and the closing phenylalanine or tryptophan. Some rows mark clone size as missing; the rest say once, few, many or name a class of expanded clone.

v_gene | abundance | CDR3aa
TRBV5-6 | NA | ASSSGHGPHYGYT
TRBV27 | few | ASSLSVSWRAGYT
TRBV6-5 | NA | ASSYVSSSYNEQF
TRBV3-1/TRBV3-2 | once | ASSQDGREGYT
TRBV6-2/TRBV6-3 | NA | ASSGPGQRY
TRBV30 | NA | ASIGGAAAGELF
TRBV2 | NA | ASSRGDTQY
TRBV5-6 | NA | ASSSTGIEDTIY
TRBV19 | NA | ASSKEQGAAF
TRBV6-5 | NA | ASREGTEAF
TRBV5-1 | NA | ASSLSLTGTYGYT
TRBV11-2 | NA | ASTGGYTEAF
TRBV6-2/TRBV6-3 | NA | ASSPEAGRQPQH
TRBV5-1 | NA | ASKNGTGKTPLH
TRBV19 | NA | ASSIRQLGAGYT
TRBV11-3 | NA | ASSGRGPAGTEAF
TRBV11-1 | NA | ASSFGGGSGNTIY
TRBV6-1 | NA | ASSEGEERILSPLH
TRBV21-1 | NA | ASSKARRDRAADTQY
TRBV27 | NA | ASTRTGTSLGGSGANVLT
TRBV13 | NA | ASSPRLEGSDTQY
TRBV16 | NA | ASSPSLTGNYGYT
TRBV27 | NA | ASSLGAGRGYT
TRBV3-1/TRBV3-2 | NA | ASSQPGGRLINSPLH
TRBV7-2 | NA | ASLDRVGYGYT
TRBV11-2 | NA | ASSEGIRGPDEQF
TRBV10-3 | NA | AISSLRDNKGGYT
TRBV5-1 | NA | ASSLIGEGYGYT
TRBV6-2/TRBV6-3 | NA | ASSSGQGYGYT
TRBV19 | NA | ASSPIHGQGGKLF
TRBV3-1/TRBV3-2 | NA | ASSPRYQVDYGYT
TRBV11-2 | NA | ASSFRLGGLRNTEAF
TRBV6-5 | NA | ASSYSGVSEQY
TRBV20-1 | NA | SASFRASNTEAF
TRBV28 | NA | ASSLVTGAYSPLH
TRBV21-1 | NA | ASSNRGDRADQPQH
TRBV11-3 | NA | ASSLHQIDTQY
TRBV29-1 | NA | SVRDRGTEAF
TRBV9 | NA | ASSPRQDAHYGYT
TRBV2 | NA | ASSGPEAF
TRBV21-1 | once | ASHPQSPASKPQH
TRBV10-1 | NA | ASSDRVDEQY
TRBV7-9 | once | ASSGTGTAKFKNTEAF
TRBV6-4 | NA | ASLAGGYEQF
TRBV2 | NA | ASRRQALLTNEKLF
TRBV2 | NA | ASSVEGSRSYSPLH
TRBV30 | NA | AWRRRGVNTEAF
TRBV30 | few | AWDIQGWTEAF
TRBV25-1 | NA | ASSPTMGQSGAGGYT
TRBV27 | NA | ASSLGQVYSPLH
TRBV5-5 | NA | ASSLAAGTGSQPQH
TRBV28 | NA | ASRPGTGNNYGYT
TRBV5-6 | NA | ASSLGQVNQPQH
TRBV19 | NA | ASSAGTGGYYGYT
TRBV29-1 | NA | SVYRLTGGTEAF